A selection of T cell receptor beta chains follows, all from one sample in a study of blood T cell repertoires in COVID-19. Method: immunoSEQ multiplex PCR; TCRdb's copy keeps in-frame clones and lacks some. Of 400,000 or so clones listed, about 89% are singletons. Material for sequencing was PBMCs or T cells enriched from blood (not recorded which). These receptor sequences come from a man aged 35-49 years in a cohort exposed to, infected with or recovered from COVID-19 (not recorded which). CDR3s include the opening cysteine and the closing phenylalanine or tryptophan. Each record gives: J gene, D gene, clone size, V gene, CDR3 length, CDR3 protein, CDR3 DNA. D genes are given only for firm matches. Size tells how often a clone was seen (once, few, many) or the class of an expanded clone, and some rows leave it out.

>TRBJ2-2|TRBD2|NA|TRBV3-1/TRBV3-2|15
CASSPRTSVSGELFF
TGTGCCAGCAGCCCCAGGACTAGCGTCTCCGGGGAGCTGTTTTTT
>TRBJ2-2|NA|NA|TRBV9|16
CASSVVSGTNTGELFF
TGTGCCAGCAGCGTAGTGAGCGGCACGAACACCGGGGAGCTGTTTTTT
>TRBJ1-1|NA|once|TRBV11-1|15
CASSLQTKMNTEAFF
TGTGCCAGCAGCTTACAGACAAAGATGAACACTGAAGCTTTCTTT
>TRBJ1-2|TRBD1|NA|TRBV5-1|15
CASSSASGTDYGYTF
TGCGCCAGCAGCTCTGCTTCCGGGACAGACTATGGCTACACCTTC
>TRBJ1-4|NA|NA|TRBV30|16
CAWSQYGGPSGEKLFF
TGTGCCTGGAGCCAATATGGAGGGCCAAGCGGTGAAAAACTGTTTTTT
>TRBJ2-4|NA|NA|TRBV29-1|17
CSVEGGGGGLAKNIQYF
TGCAGCGTTGAAGGAGGAGGGGGGGGCTTGGCCAAAAACATTCAGTACTTC
>TRBJ1-4|TRBD1|once|TRBV5-1|17
CASSGTGTGGANEKLFF
TGCGCCAGCAGCGGAACCGGGACAGGGGGCGCGAATGAAAAACTGTTTTTT
>TRBJ2-7|NA|NA|TRBV29-1|15
CSVEALTRIGNEQYF
TGCAGCGTTGAAGCCCTCACTAGGATTGGTAACGAGCAGTACTTC
>TRBJ2-4|NA|once|TRBV25-1|15
CASSGGPNEKNIQYF
TGTGCCAGCAGTGGCGGGCCTAATGAAAAAAACATTCAGTACTTC
>TRBJ2-3|TRBD2|NA|TRBV5-1|15
CASSPSGVGTDTQYF
TGCGCCAGCAGCCCTAGCGGGGTAGGCACAGATACGCAGTATTTT
>TRBJ2-7|TRBD1|NA|TRBV4-1|15
CASSQKTGGLIEQYF
TGCGCCAGCAGCCAAAAGACAGGGGGCTTGATCGAGCAGTACTTC
>TRBJ1-5|TRBD1|NA|TRBV9|15
CASSAEDRGEQPQHF
TGTGCCAGCAGCGCCGAGGACAGGGGAGAGCAGCCCCAGCATTTT
>TRBJ2-1|TRBD2|NA|TRBV28|17
CASSFSSGRDSHNEQFF
TGTGCCAGCAGTTTCTCAAGCGGGAGGGATAGTCACAATGAGCAGTTCTTC
>TRBJ1-5|TRBD1|NA|TRBV27|18
CASRTGTGDRYSNQPQHF
TGTGCCAGCAGGACCGGGACAGGGGATAGGTATAGCAATCAGCCCCAGCATTTT
>TRBJ1-2|NA|NA|TRBV7-9|14
CASSLEGSLYGYTF
TGTGCCAGCAGCTTAGAAGGGAGCCTATATGGCTACACCTTC
>TRBJ1-1|NA|NA|TRBV30|11
CAWRSRTEAFF
TGTGCCTGGAGATCGAGGACTGAAGCTTTCTTT
>TRBJ1-3|NA|NA|TRBV7-6|17
CASSLIASQISGNTIYF
TGTGCCAGCAGCTTAATCGCTTCTCAGATTTCTGGAAACACCATATATTTT
>TRBJ2-3|TRBD1|NA|TRBV4-1|18
CASSQAIPGDSLTDTQYF
TGCGCCAGCAGCCAAGCCATTCCCGGGGACAGCCTCACAGATACGCAGTATTTT
>TRBJ1-1|NA|once|TRBV27|15
CASSKRLQGGTEAFF
TGTGCCAGCAGTAAAAGACTCCAGGGTGGGACTGAAGCTTTCTTT
>TRBJ1-1|TRBD1|NA|TRBV27|16
CASSPFRQGRNTEAFF
TGTGCCAGCAGTCCCTTCCGACAGGGGCGAAACACTGAAGCTTTCTTT
>TRBJ2-7|TRBD2|once|TRBV7-9|16
CASSLGIAGGGHEQYF
TGTGCCAGCAGCTTAGGGATAGCGGGAGGGGGCCACGAGCAGTACTTC
>TRBJ2-7|NA|NA|TRBV5-1|14
CASNPGLNTYEQYF
TGCGCCAGCAACCCGGGGTTAAACACCTACGAGCAGTACTTC
>TRBJ2-3|TRBD2|once|TRBV27|18
CASSLSRTSIIQADTQYF
TGTGCCAGCAGTTTATCGAGGACTAGCATAATTCAGGCAGATACGCAGTATTTT
>TRBJ1-1|NA|NA|TRBV5-1|13
CASSTQQGSGAFF
TGCGCCAGCAGCACCCAACAGGGTTCGGGAGCTTTCTTT
>TRBJ1-2|NA|NA|TRBV27|14
CASSLSTGDLGYTF
TGTGCCAGCAGTTTATCGACGGGAGACTTAGGCTACACCTTC
>TRBJ1-4|NA|NA|TRBV14|16
CASSQGGLGYNEKLFF
TGTGCCAGCAGCCAGGGAGGTTTAGGCTATAATGAAAAACTGTTTTTT
>TRBJ2-7|TRBD2|NA|TRBV29-1|14
CSVIGLAGVYEQYF
TGCAGCGTGATAGGACTAGCGGGAGTCTACGAGCAGTACTTC
>TRBJ1-1|NA|NA|TRBV2|12
CASSGRGFEAFF
TGTGCCAGCAGTGGACGGGGGTTTGAAGCTTTCTTT
>TRBJ1-1|NA|NA|TRBV10-1|13
CASSENRDTEAFF
TGCGCCAGCAGTGAGAACAGGGACACTGAAGCTTTCTTT
>TRBJ2-7|NA|NA|TRBV7-9|14
CASSGGLARNEQYF
TGTGCCAGCAGCGGTGGCCTAGCTAGAAACGAGCAGTACTTC
>TRBJ1-5|NA|once|TRBV2|15
CASSLDNYSNQPQHF
TGTGCCAGCAGCCTAGATAATTATAGCAATCAGCCCCAGCATTTT
>TRBJ2-1|TRBD2|NA|TRBV24-1|16
CATSDPSRTSRDEQFF
TGTGCCACCAGTGATCCGTCCAGGACTAGCCGGGATGAGCAGTTCTTC
>TRBJ2-3|TRBD2|many|TRBV29-1|14
CSAGAGVPRDTQYF
TGCAGCGCTGGAGCGGGGGTTCCGAGAGATACGCAGTATTTT
>TRBJ2-1|TRBD2|NA|TRBV7-9|19
CASSDGTSGRGSSYNEQFF
TGTGCCAGCAGCGATGGGACTAGCGGGAGAGGGAGTAGTTACAATGAGCAGTTCTTC
>TRBJ1-1|TRBD1|NA|TRBV18|15
CASSPPSGGWTEAFF
TGTGCCAGCTCACCACCATCAGGGGGATGGACTGAAGCTTTCTTT
>TRBJ1-2|TRBD1|NA|TRBV2|14
CASSERKGASGYTF
TGTGCCAGCAGTGAACGAAAGGGGGCGAGTGGCTACACCTTC
>TRBJ2-7|TRBD2|NA|TRBV6-5|15
CASSYSASGTYEQYF
TGTGCCAGCAGTTACTCGGCTAGCGGGACCTACGAGCAGTACTTC
>TRBJ1-2|NA|NA|TRBV6-5|14
CATLLVEGTEGYTF
TGTGCCACCCTCCTTGTTGAGGGTACAGAAGGCTACACCTTC
>TRBJ1-5|TRBD1|NA|TRBV18|15
CASSPDRGSNQPQHF
TGTGCCAGCTCACCAGACAGGGGAAGCAATCAGCCCCAGCATTTT
>TRBJ2-2|TRBD1|NA|TRBV7-9|14
CAIQQGLHTGELFF
TGTGCCATCCAACAGGGGCTACACACCGGGGAGCTGTTTTTT
>TRBJ1-6|TRBD1|NA|TRBV6-5|15
CASSYSTGGNSPLHF
TGTGCCAGCAGTTACTCGACAGGGGGAAATTCACCCCTCCACTTT
>TRBJ2-7|TRBD1|NA|TRBV10-3|15
CAISEWDRDNYEQYF
TGTGCCATCAGTGAGTGGGACAGAGATAACTACGAGCAGTACTTC
>TRBJ1-5|NA|NA|TRBV15|14
CATSRDFNNQPQHF
TGTGCCACCAGCAGAGATTTTAACAATCAGCCCCAGCATTTT
>TRBJ1-2|NA|NA|TRBV5-6|14
CASSYNDRNYGYTF
TGTGCCAGCAGCTACAACGACAGAAACTATGGCTACACCTTC
>TRBJ1-5|NA|NA|TRBV2|15
CASSTHRFPNQPQHF
TGTGCCAGCAGTACCCACAGGTTCCCCAATCAGCCCCAGCATTTT
>TRBJ1-5|NA|NA|TRBV3-1/TRBV3-2|13
CASSQFGNQPQHF
TGTGCCAGCAGCCAATTCGGCAATCAGCCCCAGCATTTT
>TRBJ2-3|TRBD2|NA|TRBV30|14
CAWNAGGKADTQYF
TGTGCCTGGAATGCGGGGGGTAAGGCAGATACGCAGTATTTT
>TRBJ2-5|TRBD1|NA|TRBV2|14
CARGSGTGDATQYF
TGTGCCAGGGGTTCCGGGACAGGGGACGCGACCCAGTACTTC
>TRBJ2-4|TRBD1|once|TRBV9|16
CASSAEPKTGRAIQYF
TGTGCCAGCAGCGCCGAACCTAAGACAGGGCGGGCCATTCAGTACTTC
>TRBJ2-4|NA|NA|TRBV27|13
CASTSGYKNIQYF
TGTGCCAGCACCAGCGGGTACAAAAACATTCAGTACTTC
>TRBJ2-3|TRBD2|NA|TRBV30|16
CAWSASTSGRTDTQYF
TGTGCCTGGAGTGCAAGCACTAGCGGGAGAACAGATACGCAGTATTTT
>TRBJ1-4|NA|NA|TRBV7-9|15
CASSLALGGGEKLFF
TGTGCCAGCAGCTTAGCGCTTGGGGGAGGGGAAAAACTGTTTTTT